This TCR beta chain was recovered during a study of T cell responses to AZD1222 COVID-19 vaccine. Points from the study as a whole: After two AZD1222 doses, spike-specific TCR breadth and depth rose versus day 0. Unmutated variant regions reportedly attract nearly half of all spike-specific TCRs. There were vaccine-associated CD4 TCRs across spike, dominant at 160-218 and 743-854. There were mostly white British donors and more females than males, and clonal diversity was possibly underestimated.

The CDR3 loop spans 15 amino acids. Germline V gene lookup returns CDR1 SGHTA and CDR2 FQGTGA. Trimming cost V 0 bases and J 5 bases, with 13 bases left between them. Measured with immunoSEQ multiplex PCR; TCRdb has only the in-frame clones, and not every one. The sample carries 95,000 to 100,000 clones, 90% recorded once. To note about this clone: Its target is unknown.

The chain recombines TRBV7-3 with TRBJ2-5; possibly TRBD2 for D (5 bases). Source: peripheral blood, taken on day 0 of AZD1222 vaccination. The receptor's source is an adult in good health. The chain's CDR3 is CASSLTEGATETQYF. The CDR3 DNA reads as TGTGCCAGCAGCTTAACAGAGGGAGCGACCGAGACCCAGTACTTC.